A selection of T cell receptor beta chains follows, all from one sample in a study of blood T cell repertoires in COVID-19. The method was immunoSEQ multiplex PCR; TCRdb's version includes in-frame clones alone and lacks a portion of them. The profile covers 200,000 to 250,000 clones, with about 90% appearing a single time and about 10% taken by the ten largest. Sequenced: PBMCs or T cells enriched from blood (not recorded which). The receptors originated from a man between 25 and 39 years old who had recovered from COVID-19. The CDR3 runs from the conserved cysteine through the conserved F or W. The D gene is left open where the match is weak. Rows may omit the clone size; those that give it use once, few, many or a size class.

TRBD2 | TRBJ2-3 | NA | TRBV12-5 | CASGLVSLGLGKNTQYF | TGTGCTAGTGGTTTGGTTTCATTAGGACTAGGAAAGAATACGCAGTATTTT
NA | TRBJ2-2 | NA | TRBV3-1/TRBV3-2 | CASSQGRGTGELFF | TGTGCCAGCAGCCAAGGTCGAGGCACCGGGGAGCTGTTTTTT
TRBD2 | TRBJ2-3 | NA | TRBV7-9 | CASSRGLADLHTDTQYF | TGTGCCAGCAGCCGGGGACTAGCGGACCTCCACACAGATACGCAGTATTTT
NA | TRBJ2-3 | NA | TRBV18 | CASSPSRDTQYF | TGTGCCAGCTCACCAAGCAGGGATACGCAGTATTTT
TRBD1 | TRBJ2-7 | NA | TRBV30 | CAWQEPGQGAYEQYF | TGTGCCTGGCAAGAACCGGGACAGGGGGCCTACGAGCAGTACTTC
NA | TRBJ2-5 | NA | TRBV28 | CASSHSFPRETQYF | TGTGCCAGCAGTCACTCTTTTCCCCGGGAGACCCAGTACTTC
TRBD1 | TRBJ2-7 | NA | TRBV11-1 | CASSLYRGKYEQYF | TGTGCCAGCAGCTTATACAGGGGTAAATACGAGCAGTACTTC
NA | TRBJ2-7 | NA | TRBV28 | CASSLNGNYEQYF | TGTGCCAGCAGTTTAAACGGGAATTACGAGCAGTACTTC
NA | TRBJ1-1 | NA | TRBV30 | CAWSFTVEAFF | TGTGCCTGGAGTTTTACGGTGGAAGCTTTCTTT
TRBD2 | TRBJ2-2 | once | TRBV7-7 | CASSKTSGTSTGELFF | TGTGCCAGCAGCAAGACTAGCGGGACGTCTACCGGGGAGCTGTTTTTT
NA | TRBJ2-2 | NA | TRBV3-1/TRBV3-2 | CASSQIGGTNTGELFF | TGTGCCAGCAGCCAAATTGGGGGGACGAACACCGGGGAGCTGTTTTTT
NA | TRBJ1-1 | NA | TRBV28 | CASSKLGGEAFF | TGTGCCAGCAGTAAGTTGGGGGGTGAAGCTTTCTTT
TRBD1 | TRBJ2-7 | NA | TRBV9 | CASSADRVEYEQYF | TGTGCCAGCAGCGCGGACAGGGTAGAATACGAGCAGTACTTC
NA | TRBJ2-7 | NA | TRBV7-2 | CASSLVRGTETYEQYF | TGTGCCAGCAGCTTAGTACGCGGGACAGAGACATACGAGCAGTACTTC
NA | TRBJ1-1 | NA | TRBV4-2 | CASSQDPQGLNTEAFF | TGTGCCAGCAGCCAAGATCCACAGGGTTTGAACACTGAAGCTTTCTTT
NA | TRBJ2-3 | NA | TRBV18 | CASSPVGNTDTQYF | TGTGCCAGCTCACCTGTCGGTAACACAGATACGCAGTATTTT
TRBD1 | TRBJ2-7 | NA | TRBV2 | CASRSGQWAEQYF | TGTGCCAGCAGATCGGGACAGTGGGCCGAGCAGTACTTC
TRBD2 | TRBJ2-1 | NA | TRBV11-2 | CASSFGAGGQVEQFF | TGTGCCAGCAGCTTCGGCGCGGGGGGCCAGGTTGAGCAGTTCTTC
NA | TRBJ2-3 | NA | TRBV19 | CAQGGDTQYF | TGTGCACAGGGTGGAGATACGCAGTATTTT
TRBD2 | TRBJ2-1 | NA | TRBV5-1 | CASSLVSGNYNEQFF | TGCGCCAGCAGCTTGGTTAGCGGGAATTACAATGAGCAGTTCTTC
NA | TRBJ2-1 | NA | TRBV10-3 | CAASTGTGYNEQFF | TGTGCCGCATCAACCGGAACAGGATACAATGAGCAGTTCTTC
NA | TRBJ2-7 | NA | TRBV7-2 | CASSLQKGPYEQYF | TGTGCCAGCAGCTTACAAAAGGGGCCCTACGAGCAGTACTTC
NA | TRBJ2-1 | NA | TRBV19 | CASSIGTVNEQFF | TGTGCCAGTAGTATAGGAACGGTAAATGAGCAGTTCTTC
NA | TRBJ1-1 | NA | TRBV7-2 | CASSLVGGGTEAFF | TGTGCCAGCAGCTTAGTAGGGGGGGGAACTGAAGCTTTCTTT
NA | TRBJ1-2 | NA | TRBV7-9 | CASSRSGSGYTF | TGTGCCAGCAGCCGTTCTGGGAGCGGCTACACCTTC
NA | TRBJ2-7 | NA | TRBV6-5 | CASSYSARVNTYEQYF | TGTGCCAGCAGTTACTCGGCGCGGGTGAACACCTACGAGCAGTACTTC
TRBD1 | TRBJ2-4 | NA | TRBV7-2 | CASSASGTGAFEAKNIQYF | TGTGCCAGCAGCGCATCCGGGACAGGGGCCTTCGAGGCCAAAAACATTCAGTACTTC
NA | TRBJ1-1 | few | TRBV6-4 | CASSLPRMNTEAFF | TGTGCCAGCAGCTTACCTAGGATGAACACTGAAGCTTTCTTT
NA | TRBJ1-6 | NA | TRBV3-1/TRBV3-2 | CASSHQNSPLHF | TGTGCCAGCAGCCACCAAAATTCACCCCTCCACTTT
NA | TRBJ1-2 | NA | TRBV6-5 | CAEAGPSYTF | TGTGCAGAAGCGGGACCCAGCTACACCTTC
NA | TRBJ1-5 | NA | TRBV19 | CASSANPQVAWGQPQHF | TGTGCCAGTAGTGCAAATCCACAGGTTGCTTGGGGTCAGCCCCAGCATTTT
NA | TRBJ1-1 | NA | TRBV2 | CATHRRATEAFF | TGTGCCACCCACCGTAGAGCCACTGAAGCTTTCTTT
NA | TRBJ2-5 | few | TRBV19 | CASCPRGKETQYF | TGTGCCAGTTGCCCAAGGGGGAAGGAGACCCAGTACTTC
NA | TRBJ1-2 | NA | TRBV25-1 | CASSDRGYGYTF | TGTGCCAGCAGTGACAGGGGCTATGGCTACACCTTC
NA | TRBJ1-5 | NA | TRBV10-1 | CASSEGRGGCNQPQHF | TGCGCCAGCAGTGAGGGCCGTGGGGGGTGCAATCAGCCCCAGCATTTT
TRBD1 | TRBJ2-1 | NA | TRBV7-7 | CASSSPGGTYNEQFF | TGTGCTAGCAGCTCCCCAGGGGGCACCTACAATGAGCAGTTCTTC
TRBD2 | TRBJ2-1 | NA | TRBV28 | CASSSGIYNEQFF | TGTGCCAGCAGTAGCGGGATCTACAATGAGCAGTTCTTC
TRBD2 | TRBJ2-1 | NA | TRBV11-2 | CASSSLAGGFNEQFF | TGTGCCAGCAGCTCCTTGGCGGGAGGTTTCAATGAGCAGTTCTTC
NA | TRBJ2-1 | NA | TRBV6-5 | CASRGLLGEQFF | TGTGCCAGCAGGGGACTTTTAGGTGAGCAGTTCTTC
TRBD1 | TRBJ1-5 | NA | TRBV14 | CASSQDVRGYRQPQHF | TGTGCCAGCAGCCAAGATGTCAGGGGGTACCGTCAGCCCCAGCATTTT
NA | TRBJ1-1 | NA | TRBV7-9 | CASSLVPGRHTEAFF | TGTGCCAGCAGCTTAGTACCCGGGAGGCACACTGAAGCTTTCTTT
NA | TRBJ1-1 | once | TRBV19 | CASSYSTGFSEAFF | TGTGCCAGTAGTTATTCCACAGGGTTTTCTGAAGCTTTCTTT
TRBD1 | TRBJ2-7 | few | TRBV6-7 | CASSYVDRASDEQYF | TGTGCCAGCAGTTACGTCGACAGGGCGTCAGACGAGCAGTACTTC
NA | TRBJ2-5 | NA | TRBV5-1 | CASSLGGAETQYF | TGCGCCAGCAGCTTGGGGGGCGCAGAGACCCAGTACTTC
NA | TRBJ1-1 | once | TRBV7-2 | CASSLGGASTGTEAFF | TGTGCCAGCAGCTTAGGAGGGGCTTCTACAGGGACTGAAGCTTTCTTT
TRBD2 | TRBJ2-7 | NA | TRBV2 | CASSRLAGAVYEQYF | TGTGCCAGCAGTAGACTAGCGGGAGCCGTTTACGAGCAGTACTTC
NA | TRBJ2-3 | NA | TRBV5-1 | CASGSEGITDTQYF | TGCGCCAGCGGGAGCGAAGGAATCACAGATACGCAGTATTTT
TRBD2 | TRBJ2-1 | NA | TRBV5-1 | CASSLGTSGRPNEQFF | TGCGCCAGCAGCTTAGGGACTAGCGGGAGGCCCAATGAGCAGTTCTTC
NA | TRBJ2-3 | once | TRBV7-2 | CASSLESLYTDTQYF | TGTGCCAGCAGCTTAGAGTCTCTATACACAGATACGCAGTATTTT
NA | TRBJ2-1 | NA | TRBV4-2 | CASSPLNNEQFF | TGTGCCAGCAGCCCCTTAAACAATGAGCAGTTCTTC
TRBD2 | TRBJ2-2 | NA | TRBV3-1/TRBV3-2 | CASSRREGRGELFF | TGTGCCAGCAGCCGGCGGGAGGGCCGAGGGGAGCTGTTTTTT
TRBD1 | TRBJ1-5 | NA | TRBV28 | CASRSEAGGRPQHF | TGTGCCAGCAGATCGGAGGCAGGGGGTCGGCCCCAGCATTTT
TRBD1 | TRBJ1-2 | NA | TRBV19 | CASSINRDRVFF | TGTGCCAGTAGTATTAACCGGGACAGGGTTTTCTTC
TRBD2 | TRBJ2-2 | NA | TRBV4-1 | CASSLRTSGSFGELFF | TGCGCCAGCAGCCTTCGGACTAGCGGGAGTTTCGGGGAGCTGTTTTTT
NA | TRBJ2-2 | NA | TRBV6-1 | CASSEVGRGTGELFF | TGTGCCAGCAGTGAGGTGGGGCGAGGCACCGGGGAGCTGTTTTTT
TRBD1 | TRBJ1-1 | NA | TRBV30 | CAWSRGLTEAFF | TGTGCCTGGAGCAGGGGGCTAACTGAAGCTTTCTTT
NA | TRBJ1-2 | NA | TRBV29-1 | CSVDSTAGSYGYTF | TGCAGCGTTGACTCTACGGCAGGGTCGTATGGCTACACCTTC